This T cell receptor (beta chain) came from a study of blood T cell repertoires in COVID-19. Germline V lookup: CDR1 MNHEY, CDR2 SMNVEV (reference sequence). Unmatched junction bases numbered 1, after V lost 4 bases and J lost 7 bases. This CDR3 is built from 13 residues. The table came from immunoSEQ multiplex PCR; TCRdb's copy has only in-frame clones and leaves some out. The sample includes 150,000 to 200,000 clones, 79% of them seen just once. The source of this sequence is a man aged 55 to 69 with active or convalescent COVID-19. The sequencing input was peripheral blood. The rearrangement uses TRBV27 and TRBJ2-1; 10 bases match TRBD1. Written as DNA, the CDR3 is TGTGCCAGCAGTTGGGACAGGGGAAATGAGCAGTTCTTC. This encodes CASSWDRGNEQFF.